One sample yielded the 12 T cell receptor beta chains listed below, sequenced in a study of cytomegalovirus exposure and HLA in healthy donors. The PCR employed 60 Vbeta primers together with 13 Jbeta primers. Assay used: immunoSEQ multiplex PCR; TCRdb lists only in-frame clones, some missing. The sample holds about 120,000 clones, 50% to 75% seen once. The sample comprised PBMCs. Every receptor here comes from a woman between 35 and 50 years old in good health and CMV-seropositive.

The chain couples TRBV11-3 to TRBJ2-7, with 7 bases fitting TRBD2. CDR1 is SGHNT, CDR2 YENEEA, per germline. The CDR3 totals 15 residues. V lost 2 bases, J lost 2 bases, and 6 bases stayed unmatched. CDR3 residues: CASSLTGGGTYEQYF. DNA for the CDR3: TGTGCCAGCAGCTTAACGGGCGGGGGTACCTACGAGCAGTACTTC.

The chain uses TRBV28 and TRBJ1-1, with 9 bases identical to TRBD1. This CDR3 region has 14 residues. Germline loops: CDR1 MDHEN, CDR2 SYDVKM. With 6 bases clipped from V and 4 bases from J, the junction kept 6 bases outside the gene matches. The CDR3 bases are TGTGCCAGCAGCGGGACAGGGCGGGGCACTGAAGCTTTCTTT. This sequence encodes CASSGTGRGTEAFF.

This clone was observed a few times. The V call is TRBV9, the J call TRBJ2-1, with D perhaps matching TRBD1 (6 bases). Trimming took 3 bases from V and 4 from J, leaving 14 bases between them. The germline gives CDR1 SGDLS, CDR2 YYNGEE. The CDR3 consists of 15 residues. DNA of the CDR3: TGTGCCAGCAGCGCCCAGGGGCAGCTTTACAATGAGCAGTTCTTC. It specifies CASSAQGQLYNEQFF. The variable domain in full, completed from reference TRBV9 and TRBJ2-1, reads DSGVTQTPKHLITATGQRVTLRCSPRSGDLSVYWYQQSLDQGLQFLIQYYNGEERAKGNILERFSAQQFPDLHSELNLSSLELGDSALYFCASSAQGQLYNEQFFGPGTRLTVL.

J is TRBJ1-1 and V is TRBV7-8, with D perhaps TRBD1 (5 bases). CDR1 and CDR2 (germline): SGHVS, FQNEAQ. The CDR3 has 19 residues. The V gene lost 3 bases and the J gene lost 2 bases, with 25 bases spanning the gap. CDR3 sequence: CASSLNLWQGLKLNTEAFF. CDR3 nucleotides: TGTGCCAGCAGCTTGAATTTGTGGCAGGGCTTAAAACTAAACACTGAAGCTTTCTTT.

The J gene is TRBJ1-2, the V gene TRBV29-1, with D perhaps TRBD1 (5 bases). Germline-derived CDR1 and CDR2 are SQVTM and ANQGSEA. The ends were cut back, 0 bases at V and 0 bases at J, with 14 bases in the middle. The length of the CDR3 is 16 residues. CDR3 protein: CSVEDFMPGANYGYTF. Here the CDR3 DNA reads TGCAGCGTTGAAGATTTTATGCCGGGGGCTAACTATGGCTACACCTTC.

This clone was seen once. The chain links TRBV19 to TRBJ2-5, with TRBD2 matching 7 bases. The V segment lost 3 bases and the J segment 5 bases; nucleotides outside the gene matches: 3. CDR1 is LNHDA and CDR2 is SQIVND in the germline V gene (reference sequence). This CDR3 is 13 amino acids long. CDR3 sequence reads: CASSIREAETQYF. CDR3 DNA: TGTGCCAGTAGTATCCGGGAGGCCGAGACCCAGTACTTC. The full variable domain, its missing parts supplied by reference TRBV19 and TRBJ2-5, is DGGITQSPKYLFRKEGQNVTLSCEQNLNHDAMYWYRQDPGQGLRLIYYSQIVNDFQKGDIAEGYSVSREKKESFPLTVTSAQKNPTAFYLCASSIREAETQYFGPGTRLLVL.

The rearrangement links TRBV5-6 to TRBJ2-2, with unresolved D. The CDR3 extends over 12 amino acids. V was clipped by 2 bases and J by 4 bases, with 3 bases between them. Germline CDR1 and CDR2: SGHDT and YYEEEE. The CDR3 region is CASSLLTGELFF. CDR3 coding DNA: TGTGCCAGCAGCTTACTCACCGGGGAGCTGTTTTTT.

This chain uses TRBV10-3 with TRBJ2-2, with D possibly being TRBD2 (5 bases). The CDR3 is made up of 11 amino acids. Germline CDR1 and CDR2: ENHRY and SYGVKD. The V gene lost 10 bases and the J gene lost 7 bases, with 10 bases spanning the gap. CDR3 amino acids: CATGGYGELFF. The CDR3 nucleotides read TGTGCCACCGGCGGGTACGGGGAGCTGTTTTTT.

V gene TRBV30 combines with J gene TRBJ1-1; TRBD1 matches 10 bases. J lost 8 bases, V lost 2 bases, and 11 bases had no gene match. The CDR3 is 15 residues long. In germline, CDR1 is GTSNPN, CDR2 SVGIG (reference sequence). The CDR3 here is CAWSYMGQGRVEAFF. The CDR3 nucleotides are TGTGCCTGGAGTTACATGGGACAGGGGAGGGTGGAAGCTTTCTTT. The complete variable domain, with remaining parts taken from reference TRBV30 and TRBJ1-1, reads SQTIHQWPATLVQPVGSPLSLECTVEGTSNPNLYWYRQAAGRGLQLLFYSVGIGQISSEVPQNLSASRPQDRQFILSSKKLLLSDSGFYLCAWSYMGQGRVEAFFGQGTRLTVV.

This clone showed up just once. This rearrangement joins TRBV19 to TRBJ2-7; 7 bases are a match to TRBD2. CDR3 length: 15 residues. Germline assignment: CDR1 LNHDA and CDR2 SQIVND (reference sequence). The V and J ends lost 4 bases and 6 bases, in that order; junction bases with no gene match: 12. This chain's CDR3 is CASSTLLAARREQYF. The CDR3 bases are TGTGCCAGTAGTACCCTCCTAGCGGCACGCCGCGAGCAGTACTTC.

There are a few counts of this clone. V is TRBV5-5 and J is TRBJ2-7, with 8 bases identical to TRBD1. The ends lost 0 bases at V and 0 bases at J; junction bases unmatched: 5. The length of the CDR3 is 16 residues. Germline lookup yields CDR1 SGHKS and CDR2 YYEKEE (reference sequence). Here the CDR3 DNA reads TGTGCCAGCAGCTTGGACAGGGGGTGGGCCTCCTACGAGCAGTACTTC. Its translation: CASSLDRGWASYEQYF.

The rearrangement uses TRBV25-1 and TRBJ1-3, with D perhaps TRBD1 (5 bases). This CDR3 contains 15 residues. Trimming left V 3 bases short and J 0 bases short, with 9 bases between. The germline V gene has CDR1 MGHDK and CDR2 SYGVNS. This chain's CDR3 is CASSDLGGSGNTIYF. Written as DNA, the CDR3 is TGTGCCAGCAGTGATTTGGGGGGCTCTGGAAACACCATATATTTT.